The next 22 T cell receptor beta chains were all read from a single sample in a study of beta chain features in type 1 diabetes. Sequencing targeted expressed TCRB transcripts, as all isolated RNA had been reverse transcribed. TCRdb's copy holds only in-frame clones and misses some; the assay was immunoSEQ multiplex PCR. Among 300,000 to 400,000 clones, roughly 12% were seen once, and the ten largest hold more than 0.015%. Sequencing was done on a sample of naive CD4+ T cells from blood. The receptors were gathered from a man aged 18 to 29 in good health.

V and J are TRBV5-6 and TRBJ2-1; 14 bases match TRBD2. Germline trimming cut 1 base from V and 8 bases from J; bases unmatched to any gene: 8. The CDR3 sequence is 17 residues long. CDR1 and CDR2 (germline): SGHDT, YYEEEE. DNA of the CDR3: TGTGCCAGCAGCTTGCCTACGTGGGGACTAGCGGGAGATGAGCAGTTCTTC. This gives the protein CASSLPTWGLAGDEQFF.

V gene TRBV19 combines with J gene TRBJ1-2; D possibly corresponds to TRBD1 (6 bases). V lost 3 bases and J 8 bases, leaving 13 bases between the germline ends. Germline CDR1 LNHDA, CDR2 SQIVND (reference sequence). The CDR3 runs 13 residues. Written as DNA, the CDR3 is TGTGCCAGTAGTATTGGGGGCCAGCGGGGCTACACCTTC. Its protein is CASSIGGQRGYTF. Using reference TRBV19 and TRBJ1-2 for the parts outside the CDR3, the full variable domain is DGGITQSPKYLFRKEGQNVTLSCEQNLNHDAMYWYRQDPGQGLRLIYYSQIVNDFQKGDIAEGYSVSREKKESFPLTVTSAQKNPTAFYLCASSIGGQRGYTFGSGTRLTVV.

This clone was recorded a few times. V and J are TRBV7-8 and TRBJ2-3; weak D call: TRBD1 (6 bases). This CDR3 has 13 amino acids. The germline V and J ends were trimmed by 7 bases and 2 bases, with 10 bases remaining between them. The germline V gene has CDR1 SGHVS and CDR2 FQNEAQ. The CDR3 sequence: CASMWGPTDTQYF. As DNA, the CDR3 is TGTGCCAGCATGTGGGGGCCCACAGATACGCAGTATTTT.

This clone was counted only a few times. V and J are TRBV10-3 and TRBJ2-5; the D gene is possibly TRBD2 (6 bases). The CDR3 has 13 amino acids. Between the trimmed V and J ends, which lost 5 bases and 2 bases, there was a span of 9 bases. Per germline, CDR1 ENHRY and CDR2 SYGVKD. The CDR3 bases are TGTGCCATCAGTTGGGCGGGGCAAGAGACCCAGTACTTC. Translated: CAISWAGQETQYF.

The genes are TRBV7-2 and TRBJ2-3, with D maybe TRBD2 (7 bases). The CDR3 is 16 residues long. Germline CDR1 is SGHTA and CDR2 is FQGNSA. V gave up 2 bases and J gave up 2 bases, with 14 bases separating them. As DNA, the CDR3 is TGTGCCAGCAGCTTATATGGGGGGGCCAACACAGATACGCAGTATTTT. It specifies CASSLYGGANTDTQYF.

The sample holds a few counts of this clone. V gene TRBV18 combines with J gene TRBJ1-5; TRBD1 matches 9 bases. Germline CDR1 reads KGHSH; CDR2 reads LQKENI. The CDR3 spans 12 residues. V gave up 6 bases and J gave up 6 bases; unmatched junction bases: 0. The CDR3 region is CASSTGGQPQHF. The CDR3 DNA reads TGTGCCAGCTCGACAGGGGGTCAGCCCCAGCATTTT.

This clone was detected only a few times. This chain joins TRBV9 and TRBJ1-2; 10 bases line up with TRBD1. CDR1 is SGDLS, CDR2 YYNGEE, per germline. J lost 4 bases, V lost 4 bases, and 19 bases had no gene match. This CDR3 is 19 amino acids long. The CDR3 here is CASSPTFPGQGIEGYGYTF. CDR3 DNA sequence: TGTGCCAGCAGCCCAACCTTTCCGGGACAGGGGATTGAGGGCTATGGCTACACCTTC.

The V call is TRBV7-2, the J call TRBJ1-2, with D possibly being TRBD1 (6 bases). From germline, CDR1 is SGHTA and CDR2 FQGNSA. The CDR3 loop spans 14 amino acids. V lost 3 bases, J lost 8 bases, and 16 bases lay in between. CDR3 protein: CASSFSGHPLGYTF. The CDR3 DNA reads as TGTGCCAGCAGCTTTTCGGGACACCCATTAGGCTACACCTTC.

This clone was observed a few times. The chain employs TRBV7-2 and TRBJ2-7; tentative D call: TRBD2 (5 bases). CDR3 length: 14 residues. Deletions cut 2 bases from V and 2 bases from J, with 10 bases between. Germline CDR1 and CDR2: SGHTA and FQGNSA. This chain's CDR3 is CASSLRLAPYEQYF. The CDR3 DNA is TGTGCCAGCAGCTTACGTCTAGCTCCCTACGAGCAGTACTTC.

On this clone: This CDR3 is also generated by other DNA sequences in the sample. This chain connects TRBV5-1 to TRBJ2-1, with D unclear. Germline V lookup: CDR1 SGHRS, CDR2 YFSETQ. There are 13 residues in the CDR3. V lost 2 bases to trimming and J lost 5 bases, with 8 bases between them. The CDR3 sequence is CASSFGGDNEQFF. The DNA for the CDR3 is TGCGCCAGCAGCTTTGGTGGAGACAATGAGCAGTTCTTC.

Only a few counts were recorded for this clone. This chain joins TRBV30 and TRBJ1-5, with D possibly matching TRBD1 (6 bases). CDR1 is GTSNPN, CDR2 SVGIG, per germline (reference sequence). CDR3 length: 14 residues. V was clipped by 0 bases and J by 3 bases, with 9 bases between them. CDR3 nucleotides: TGTGCCTGGAGTGTAGGGGACATCAATCAGCCCCAGCATTTT. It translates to CAWSVGDINQPQHF.

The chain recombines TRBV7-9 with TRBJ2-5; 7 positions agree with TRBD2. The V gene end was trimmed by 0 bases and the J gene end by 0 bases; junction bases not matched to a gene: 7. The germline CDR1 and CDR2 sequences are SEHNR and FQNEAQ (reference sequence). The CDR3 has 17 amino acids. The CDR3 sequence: CASSLATSPKYQETQYF. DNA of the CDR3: TGTGCCAGCAGCTTAGCGACTAGCCCCAAGTACCAAGAGACCCAGTACTTC.

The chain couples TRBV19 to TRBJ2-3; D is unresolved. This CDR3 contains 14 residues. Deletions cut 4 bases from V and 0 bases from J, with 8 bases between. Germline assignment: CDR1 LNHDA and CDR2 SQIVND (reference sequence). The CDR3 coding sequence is TGTGCCAGTAGTAAACTGGAGAGCACAGATACGCAGTATTTT. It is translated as CASSKLESTDTQYF. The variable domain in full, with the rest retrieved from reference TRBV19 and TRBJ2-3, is DGGITQSPKYLFRKEGQNVTLSCEQNLNHDAMYWYRQDPGQGLRLIYYSQIVNDFQKGDIAEGYSVSREKKESFPLTVTSAQKNPTAFYLCASSKLESTDTQYFGPGTRLTVL.

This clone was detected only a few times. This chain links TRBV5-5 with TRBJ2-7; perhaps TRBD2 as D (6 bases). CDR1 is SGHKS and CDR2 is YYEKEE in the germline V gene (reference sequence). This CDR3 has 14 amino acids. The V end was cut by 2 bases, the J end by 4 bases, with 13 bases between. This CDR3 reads CASSFSGSQYEQYF. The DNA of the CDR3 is TGTGCCAGCAGCTTTTCCGGGAGTCAGTACGAGCAGTACTTC.

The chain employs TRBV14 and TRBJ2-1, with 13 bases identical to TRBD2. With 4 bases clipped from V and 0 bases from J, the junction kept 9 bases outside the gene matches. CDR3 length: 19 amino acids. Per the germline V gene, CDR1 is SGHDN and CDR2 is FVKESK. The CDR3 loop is CASSPGLAGSPSSYNEQFF. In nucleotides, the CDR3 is TGTGCCAGCAGCCCGGGACTAGCGGGATCCCCTAGCTCCTACAATGAGCAGTTCTTC.

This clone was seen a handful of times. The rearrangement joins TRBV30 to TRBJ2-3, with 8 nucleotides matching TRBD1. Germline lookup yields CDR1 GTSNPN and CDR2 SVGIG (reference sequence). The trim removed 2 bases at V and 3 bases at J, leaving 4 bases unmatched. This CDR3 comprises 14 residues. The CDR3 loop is CAWSPGQDTDTQYF. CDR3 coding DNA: TGTGCCTGGAGTCCGGGACAGGATACAGATACGCAGTATTTT. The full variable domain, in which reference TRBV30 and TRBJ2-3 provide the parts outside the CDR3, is SQTIHQWPATLVQPVGSPLSLECTVEGTSNPNLYWYRQAAGRGLQLLFYSVGIGQISSEVPQNLSASRPQDRQFILSSKKLLLSDSGFYLCAWSPGQDTDTQYFGPGTRLTVL.

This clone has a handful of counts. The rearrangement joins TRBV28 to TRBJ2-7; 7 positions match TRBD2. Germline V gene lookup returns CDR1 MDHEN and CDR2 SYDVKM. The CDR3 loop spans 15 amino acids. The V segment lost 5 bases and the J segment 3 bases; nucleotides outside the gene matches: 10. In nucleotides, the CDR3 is TGTGCCAGCAGTACCCCCAGTGGGGGGGTCTACGAGCAGTACTTC. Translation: CASSTPSGGVYEQYF.

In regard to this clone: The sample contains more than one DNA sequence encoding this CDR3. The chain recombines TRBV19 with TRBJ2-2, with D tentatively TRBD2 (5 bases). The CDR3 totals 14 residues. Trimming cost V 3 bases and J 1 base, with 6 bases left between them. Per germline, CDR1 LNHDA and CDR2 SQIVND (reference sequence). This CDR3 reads CASSIGGNTGELFF. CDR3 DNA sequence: TGTGCCAGTAGTATTGGAGGGAACACCGGGGAGCTGTTTTTT.

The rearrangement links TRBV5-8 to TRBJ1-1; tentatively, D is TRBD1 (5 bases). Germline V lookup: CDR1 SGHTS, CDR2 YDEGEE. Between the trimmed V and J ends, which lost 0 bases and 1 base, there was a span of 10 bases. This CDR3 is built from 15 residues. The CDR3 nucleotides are TGTGCCAGCAGCTTGGTCGGGGGTTGGAACACTGAAGCTTTCTTT. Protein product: CASSLVGGWNTEAFF. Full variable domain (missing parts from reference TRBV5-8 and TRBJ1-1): EAGVTQSPTHLIKTRGQQATLRCSPISGHTSVYWYQQALGLGLQFLLWYDEGEERNRGNFPPRFSGRQFPNYSSELNVNALELEDSALYLCASSLVGGWNTEAFFGQGTRLTVV.

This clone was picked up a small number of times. In DNA, the CDR3 is TGTGCCAGCAGCTTAGGGGGGGACACAGATACGCAGTATTTT. This codes for CASSLGGDTDTQYF. The chain links TRBV7-2 to TRBJ2-3, with D possibly matching TRBD2 (6 bases). Germline CDR1 SGHTA, CDR2 FQGNSA. CDR3 length: 14 residues. The germline V and J ends were trimmed by 1 base and 2 bases, with 7 bases remaining between them.

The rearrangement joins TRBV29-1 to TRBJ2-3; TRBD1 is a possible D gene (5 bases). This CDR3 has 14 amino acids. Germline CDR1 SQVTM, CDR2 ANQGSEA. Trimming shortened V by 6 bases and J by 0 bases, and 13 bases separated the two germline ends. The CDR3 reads CSVGRTLSTDTQYF. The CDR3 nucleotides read TGCAGCGTGGGCCGGACACTAAGCACAGATACGCAGTATTTT.

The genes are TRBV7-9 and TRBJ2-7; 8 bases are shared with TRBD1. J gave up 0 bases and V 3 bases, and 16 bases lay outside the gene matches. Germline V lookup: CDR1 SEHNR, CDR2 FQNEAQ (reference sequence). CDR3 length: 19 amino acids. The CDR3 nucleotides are TGTGCCAGCAGCTTTGTTAGGACAGGGTCTTCGAGGAGCTCCTACGAGCAGTACTTC. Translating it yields CASSFVRTGSSRSSYEQYF.